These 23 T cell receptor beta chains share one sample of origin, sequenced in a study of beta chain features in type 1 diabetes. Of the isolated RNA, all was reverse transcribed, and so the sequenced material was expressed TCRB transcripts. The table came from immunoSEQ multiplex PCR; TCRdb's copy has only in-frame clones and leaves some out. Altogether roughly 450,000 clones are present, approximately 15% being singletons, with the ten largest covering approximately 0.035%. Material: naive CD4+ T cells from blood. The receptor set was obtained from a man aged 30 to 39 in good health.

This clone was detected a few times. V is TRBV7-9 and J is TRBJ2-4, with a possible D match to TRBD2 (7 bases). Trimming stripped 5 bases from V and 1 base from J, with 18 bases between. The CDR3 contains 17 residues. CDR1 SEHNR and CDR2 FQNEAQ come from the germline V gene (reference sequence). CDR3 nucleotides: TGTGCCAGCAGCATCTACTTACAGGGAGGGGCCAAAAACATTCAGTACTTC. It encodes CASSIYLQGGAKNIQYF.

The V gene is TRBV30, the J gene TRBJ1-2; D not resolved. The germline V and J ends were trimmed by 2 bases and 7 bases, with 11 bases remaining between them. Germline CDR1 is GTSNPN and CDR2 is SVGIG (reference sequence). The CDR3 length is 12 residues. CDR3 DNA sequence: TGTGCCTGGAGTTCTGCGTACGGTGGCTACACCTTC. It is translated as CAWSSAYGGYTF.

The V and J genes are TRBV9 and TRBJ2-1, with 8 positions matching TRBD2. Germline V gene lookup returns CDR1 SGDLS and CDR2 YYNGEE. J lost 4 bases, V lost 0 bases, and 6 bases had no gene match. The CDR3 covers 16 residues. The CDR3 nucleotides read TGTGCCAGCAGCGTAGATCCAGCGGGAGTTTACAATGAGCAGTTCTTC. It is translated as CASSVDPAGVYNEQFF.

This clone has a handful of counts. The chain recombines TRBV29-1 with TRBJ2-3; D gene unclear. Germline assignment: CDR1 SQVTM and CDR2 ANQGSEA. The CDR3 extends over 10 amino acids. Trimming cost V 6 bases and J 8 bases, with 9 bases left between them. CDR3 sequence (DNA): TGCAGCGTAGCCGGCCTTACGCAGTATTTT. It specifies CSVAGLTQYF.

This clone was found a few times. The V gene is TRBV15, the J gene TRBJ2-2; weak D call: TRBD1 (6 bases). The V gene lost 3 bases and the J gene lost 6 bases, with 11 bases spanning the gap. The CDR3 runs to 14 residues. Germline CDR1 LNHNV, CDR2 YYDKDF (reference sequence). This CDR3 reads CATSRGTGSGELFF. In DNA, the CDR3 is TGTGCCACCAGCAGGGGTACAGGGTCCGGGGAGCTGTTTTTT.

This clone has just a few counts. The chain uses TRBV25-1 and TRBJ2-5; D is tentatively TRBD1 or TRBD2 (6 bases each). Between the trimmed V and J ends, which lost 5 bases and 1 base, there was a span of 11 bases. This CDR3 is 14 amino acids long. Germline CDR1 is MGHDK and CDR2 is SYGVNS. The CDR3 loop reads CASSYGGVQETQYF. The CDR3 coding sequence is TGTGCCAGCAGTTACGGGGGCGTCCAAGAGACCCAGTACTTC. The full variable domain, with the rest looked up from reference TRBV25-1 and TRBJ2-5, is EADIYQTPRYLVIGTGKKITLECSQTMGHDKMYWYQQDPGMELHLIHYSYGVNSTEKGDLSSESTVSRIRTEHFPLTLESARPSHTSQYLCASSYGGVQETQYFGPGTRLLVL.

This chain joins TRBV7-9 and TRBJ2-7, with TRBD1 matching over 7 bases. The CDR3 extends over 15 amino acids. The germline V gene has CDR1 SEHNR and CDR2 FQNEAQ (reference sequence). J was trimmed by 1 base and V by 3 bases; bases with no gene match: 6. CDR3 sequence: CASSFRDSRSYEQYF. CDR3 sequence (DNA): TGTGCCAGCAGCTTTCGGGACAGTCGGTCCTACGAGCAGTACTTC.

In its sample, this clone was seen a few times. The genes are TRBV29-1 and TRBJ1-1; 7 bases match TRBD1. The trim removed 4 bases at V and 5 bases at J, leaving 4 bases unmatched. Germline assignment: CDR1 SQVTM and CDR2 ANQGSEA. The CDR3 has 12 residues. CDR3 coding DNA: TGCAGCGTTGCAGGCAGGGGGACTGAAGCTTTCTTT. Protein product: CSVAGRGTEAFF. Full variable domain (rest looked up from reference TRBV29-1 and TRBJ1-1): SAVISQKPSRDICQRGTSLTIQCQVDSQVTMMFWYRQQPGQSLTLIATANQGSEATYESGFVIDKFPISRPNLTFSTLTVSNMSPEDSSIYLCSVAGRGTEAFFGQGTRLTVV.

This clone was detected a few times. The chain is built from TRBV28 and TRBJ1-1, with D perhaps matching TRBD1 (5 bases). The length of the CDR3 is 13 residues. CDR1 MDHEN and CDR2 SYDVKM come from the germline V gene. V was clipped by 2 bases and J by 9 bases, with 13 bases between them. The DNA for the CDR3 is TGTGCCAGCAGTTTAGGGGGACGTCTGAAAGCTTTCTTT. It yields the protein CASSLGGRLKAFF.

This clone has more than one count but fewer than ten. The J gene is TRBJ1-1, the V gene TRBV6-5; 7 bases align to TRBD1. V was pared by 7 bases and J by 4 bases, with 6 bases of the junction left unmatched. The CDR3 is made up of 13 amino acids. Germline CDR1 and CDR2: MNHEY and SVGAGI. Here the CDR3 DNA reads TGTGCCAGCAATGACAGGGTGGGCACTGAAGCTTTCTTT. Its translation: CASNDRVGTEAFF.

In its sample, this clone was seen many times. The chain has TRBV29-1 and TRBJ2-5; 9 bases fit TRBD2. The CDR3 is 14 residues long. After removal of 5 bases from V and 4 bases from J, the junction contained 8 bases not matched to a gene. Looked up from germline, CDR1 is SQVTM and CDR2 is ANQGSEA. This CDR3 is CSVPAGGWGETQYF. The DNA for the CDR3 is TGCAGCGTTCCGGCGGGAGGGTGGGGAGAGACCCAGTACTTC.

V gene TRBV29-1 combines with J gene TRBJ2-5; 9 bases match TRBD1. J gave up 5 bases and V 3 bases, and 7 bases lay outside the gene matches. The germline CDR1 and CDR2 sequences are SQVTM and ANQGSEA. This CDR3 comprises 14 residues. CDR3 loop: CSVDSTGGPETQYF. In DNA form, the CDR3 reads TGCAGCGTTGATTCAACAGGGGGCCCGGAGACCCAGTACTTC.

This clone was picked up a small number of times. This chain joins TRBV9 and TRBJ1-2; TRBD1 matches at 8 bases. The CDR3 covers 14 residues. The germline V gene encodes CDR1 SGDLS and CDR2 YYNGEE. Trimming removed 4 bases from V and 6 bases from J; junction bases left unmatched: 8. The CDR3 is CASSPRTGWDGYTF. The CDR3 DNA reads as TGTGCCAGCAGCCCACGGACAGGGTGGGATGGCTACACCTTC.

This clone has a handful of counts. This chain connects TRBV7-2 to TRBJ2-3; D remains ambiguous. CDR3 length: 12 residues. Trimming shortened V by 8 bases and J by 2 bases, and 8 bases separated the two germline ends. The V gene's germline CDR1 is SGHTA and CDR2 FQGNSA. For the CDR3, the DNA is TGTGCCAGCGGCGAGATCACAGATACGCAGTATTTT. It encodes CASGEITDTQYF.

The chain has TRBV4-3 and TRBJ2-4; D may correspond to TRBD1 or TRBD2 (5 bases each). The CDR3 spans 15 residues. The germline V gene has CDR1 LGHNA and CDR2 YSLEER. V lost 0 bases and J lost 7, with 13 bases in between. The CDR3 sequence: CASSQDYQGPNIQYF. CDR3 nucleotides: TGCGCCAGCAGCCAAGATTACCAGGGACCCAACATTCAGTACTTC.

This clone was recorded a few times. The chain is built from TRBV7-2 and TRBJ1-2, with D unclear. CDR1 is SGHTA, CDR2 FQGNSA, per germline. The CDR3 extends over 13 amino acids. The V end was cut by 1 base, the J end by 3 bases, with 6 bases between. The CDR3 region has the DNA TGTGCCAGCAGCTTAGACCAGGACTATGGCTACACCTTC. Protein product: CASSLDQDYGYTF.

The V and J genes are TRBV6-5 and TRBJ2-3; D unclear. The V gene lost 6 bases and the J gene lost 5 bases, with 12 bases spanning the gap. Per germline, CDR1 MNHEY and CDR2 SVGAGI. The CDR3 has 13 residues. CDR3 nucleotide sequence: TGTGCCAGCAGCCGACATATGCGAGATACGCAGTATTTT. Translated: CASSRHMRDTQYF.

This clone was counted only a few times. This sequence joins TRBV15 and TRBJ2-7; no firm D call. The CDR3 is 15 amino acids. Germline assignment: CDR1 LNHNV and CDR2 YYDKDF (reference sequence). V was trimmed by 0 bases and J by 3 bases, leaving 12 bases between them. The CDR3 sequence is CATSRDPSTHYEQYV. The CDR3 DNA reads TGTGCCACCAGCAGAGATCCGAGTACCCACTACGAGCAGTACGTC.

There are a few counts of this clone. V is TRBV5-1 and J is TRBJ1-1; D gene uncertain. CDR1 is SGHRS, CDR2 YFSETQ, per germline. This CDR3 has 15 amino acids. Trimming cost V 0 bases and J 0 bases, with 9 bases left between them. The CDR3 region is CASSLEAGMNTEAFF. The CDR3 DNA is TGCGCCAGCAGCTTGGAAGCGGGGATGAACACTGAAGCTTTCTTT.

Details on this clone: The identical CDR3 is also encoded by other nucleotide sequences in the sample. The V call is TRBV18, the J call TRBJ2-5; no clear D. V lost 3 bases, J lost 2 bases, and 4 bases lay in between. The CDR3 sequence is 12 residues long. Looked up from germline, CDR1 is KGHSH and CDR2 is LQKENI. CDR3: CASSPSQETQYF. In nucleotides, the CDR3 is TGTGCCAGCTCACCGAGTCAAGAGACCCAGTACTTC.

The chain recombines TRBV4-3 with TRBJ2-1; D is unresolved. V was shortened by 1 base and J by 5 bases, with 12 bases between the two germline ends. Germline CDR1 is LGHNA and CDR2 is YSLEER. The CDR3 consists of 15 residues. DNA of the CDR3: TGCGCCAGCAGCCAAGGGGCCGTTTACAACAATGAGCAGTTCTTC. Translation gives CASSQGAVYNNEQFF.

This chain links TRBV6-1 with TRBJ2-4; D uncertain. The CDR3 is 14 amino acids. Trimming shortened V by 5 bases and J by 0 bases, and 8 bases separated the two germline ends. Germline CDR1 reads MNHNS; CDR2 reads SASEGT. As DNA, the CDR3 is TGTGCCAGCAGTACGAGTGGAGCCAAAAACATTCAGTACTTC. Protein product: CASSTSGAKNIQYF.

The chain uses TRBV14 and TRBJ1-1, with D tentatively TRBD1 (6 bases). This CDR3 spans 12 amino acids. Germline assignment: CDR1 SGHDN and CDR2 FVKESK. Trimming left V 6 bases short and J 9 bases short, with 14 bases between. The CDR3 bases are TGTGCCAGCAGGTTACAGGGATCTAAAGCTTTCTTT. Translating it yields CASRLQGSKAFF. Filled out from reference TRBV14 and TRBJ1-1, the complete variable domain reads EAGVTQFPSHSVIEKGQTVTLRCDPISGHDNLYWYRRVMGKEIKFLLHFVKESKQDESGMPNNRFLAERTGGTYSTLKVQPAELEDSGVYFCASRLQGSKAFFGQGTRLTVV.